The clone carrying this T cell receptor beta chain was observed once. The antigen is unknown. Other DNA sequences of this sample code for an identical CDR3. Only in-frame clones appear in the TCRdb table, and some are missing; sequencing was by immunoSEQ multiplex PCR. The data hold more than 2,000,000 clones, with over 85% observed a single time. This entry belongs to a study of shared clonotypes between healthy human individuals. Study observations and caveats: Among donors, clonotype sharing was expected to be affected by sequencing depth.

V dropped 1 base and J dropped 1 base, with 10 bases sitting between them. CDR1 is MNHNS and CDR2 is SASEGT in the germline V gene. This CDR3 region has 15 residues. Sequenced sample: naive CD4+ T cells from PBMCs. The subset denotes: CD45RA+ positively selected. The TCR was taken from a man aged 18-30 years in good health. Some clones in this sample may be carry-over from other donors' samples. The chain is built from TRBV6-1 and TRBJ1-1; D perhaps matches TRBD1 (6 bases). CDR3 in DNA: TGTGCCAGCAGTGAAGTCGGGGGGCGGAACACTGAAGCTTTCTTT. This translates into CASSEVGGRNTEAFF.